Shown below are 4 T cell receptor beta chains from a single sample sequenced in a study of metastatic and nonmetastatic thyroid tumors. The entire patient cohort was treatment-naive prior to thyroid surgery. TCRdb re-analyzed the PCR reads using MiXCR. The repertoire has 85,000 to 95,000 clones, 14% to 15% of them found once; the top ten carry roughly 4%. The specimen was blood. These receptors all come from a female donor with papillary thyroid cancer or a benign thyroid nodule (not recorded which). Some clones in this sample may be carry-over from other donors' samples.

This clone appeared many times. DNA for the CDR3: TGTGCCAGCAGTTCCGGACTAGCGGGGGGGACGGGCAATGAGCAGTTCTTC. Amino acid sequence: CASSSGLAGGTGNEQFF. The gene calls are TRBV6-5 and TRBJ2-1; 15 bases map to TRBD2. J gave up 6 bases and V 4 bases, and 7 bases lay outside the gene matches. The length of the CDR3 is 17 residues. Germline CDR1 MNHEY, CDR2 SVGAGI.

With respect to this clone: A much larger clone lies one base from this, so it may be a read error. The gene calls are TRBV2 and TRBJ2-3; D is uncertain. Germline loops: CDR1 SNHLY, CDR2 FYNNEI. The CDR3 runs 11 residues. Trimming shortened V by 6 bases and J by 2 bases, and 3 bases separated the two germline ends. The CDR3 region is CASRATDTQYF. In nucleotides, the CDR3 is TGTGCCAGCAGAGCCACAGATACGCAGTATTTT. The complete variable domain, with remaining parts taken from reference TRBV2 and TRBJ2-3, reads EPEVTQTPSHQVTQMGQEVILRCVPISNHLYFYWYRQILGQKVEFLVSFYNNEISEKSEIFDDQFSVERPDGSNFTLKIRSTKLEDSAMYFCASRATDTQYFGPGTRLTVL.

This clone turned up a few times. The chain joins TRBV6-1 to TRBJ2-7, with D possibly matching TRBD1 (6 bases). Germline V gives CDR1 MNHNS, CDR2 SASEGT. The V and J ends lost 7 bases and 12 bases respectively, with 22 bases between them. This CDR3 is built from 13 residues. The CDR3 spells CASIAGVSSQRYF. In nucleotides, the CDR3 is TGTGCCAGCATAGCAGGGGTTTCCTCCCAGCGGTACTTC.

The table lists this clone with a few counts. A read error may be the cause here, since a much bigger clone is one base away. This chain joins TRBV20-1 and TRBJ1-1; D might be TRBD1 (5 bases). Trimming stripped 6 bases from V and 10 bases from J, with 15 bases between. CDR3 length equals 11 residues. CDR1 DFQATT and CDR2 SNEGSKA come from the germline V gene (reference sequence). The CDR3 region has the DNA TGCAGTGCCCGGGGGGTACAAGGAGCTTTCTTT. The encoded protein is CSARGVQGAFF.